This TCR beta chain was identified during a study of cytomegalovirus exposure and HLA in healthy donors. Study findings and constraints: Upon later analysis, HLA-associated TCR beta chains proved more clonally expanded than other, equally common chains.

60 Vbeta and 13 Jbeta primers were used in PCR. Some clones are missing from TCRdb's copy, which holds only in-frame ones; the method was immunoSEQ multiplex PCR. Of about 120,000 clones listed, about 81% are singletons. Remarks on this clone: Its cognate antigen is unknown.

V dropped 4 bases and J dropped 9; count of bases not matched to a gene: 14. Germline V gene data show CDR1 as SGHTS and CDR2 as YDEGEE. This CDR3 comprises 15 residues. This clonotype originated in a man between 35 and 55 years old in good health and CMV-seronegative. The sequenced sample consisted of PBMCs. This chain connects TRBV5-8 to TRBJ2-7; 9 bases align to TRBD1. In DNA form, the CDR3 reads TGTGCCAGCAGCGACCGGGACAGGGTCGAAATTGGGCAGTACTTC. Residues: CASSDRDRVEIGQYF.